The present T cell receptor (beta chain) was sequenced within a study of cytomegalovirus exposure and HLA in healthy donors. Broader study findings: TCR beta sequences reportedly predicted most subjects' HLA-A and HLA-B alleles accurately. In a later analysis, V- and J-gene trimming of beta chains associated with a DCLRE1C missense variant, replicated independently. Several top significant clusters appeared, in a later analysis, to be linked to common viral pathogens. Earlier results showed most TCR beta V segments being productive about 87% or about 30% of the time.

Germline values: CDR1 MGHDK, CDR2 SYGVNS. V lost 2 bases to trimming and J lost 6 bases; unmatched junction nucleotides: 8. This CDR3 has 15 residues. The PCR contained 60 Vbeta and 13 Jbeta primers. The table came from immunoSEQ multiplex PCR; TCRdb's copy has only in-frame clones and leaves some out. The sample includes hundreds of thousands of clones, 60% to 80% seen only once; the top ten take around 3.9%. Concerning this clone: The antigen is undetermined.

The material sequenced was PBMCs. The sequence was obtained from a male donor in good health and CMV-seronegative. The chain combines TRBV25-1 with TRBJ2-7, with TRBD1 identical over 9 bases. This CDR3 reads CASSEPGTGLIEQYF. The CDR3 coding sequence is TGTGCCAGCAGTGAACCCGGGACAGGGCTGATCGAGCAGTACTTC.